This entry concerns a single T cell receptor (beta chain). The PCR had 60 Vbeta and 13 Jbeta primers. TCRdb keeps only in-frame clones here, not all; method: immunoSEQ multiplex PCR. The sample lists 150,000 to 200,000 clones, more than 60% occurring once. This entry is derived from a study of cytomegalovirus exposure and HLA in healthy donors. Germline CDR1 is SGHNT and CDR2 is YENEEA. This CDR3 region has 13 residues. Trimming stripped 5 bases from V and 4 bases from J, with 9 bases between. The specimen sequenced was PBMCs. The origin of this receptor is a woman in her twenties or thirties in good health and CMV-seropositive. This chain joins TRBV11-3 and TRBJ2-1, with D possibly TRBD2 on 6 matching bases. The CDR3 loop is CASSVTSYNEQFF. DNA of the CDR3: TGTGCCAGCAGCGTGACTAGTTACAATGAGCAGTTCTTC. The variable domain in full, completed from reference TRBV11-3 and TRBJ2-1, reads EAGVVQSPRYKIIEKKQPVAFWCNPISGHNTLYWYLQNLGQGPELLIRYENEEAVDDSQLPKDRFSAERLKGVDSTLKIQPAELGDSAVYLCASSVTSYNEQFFGPGTRLTVL.